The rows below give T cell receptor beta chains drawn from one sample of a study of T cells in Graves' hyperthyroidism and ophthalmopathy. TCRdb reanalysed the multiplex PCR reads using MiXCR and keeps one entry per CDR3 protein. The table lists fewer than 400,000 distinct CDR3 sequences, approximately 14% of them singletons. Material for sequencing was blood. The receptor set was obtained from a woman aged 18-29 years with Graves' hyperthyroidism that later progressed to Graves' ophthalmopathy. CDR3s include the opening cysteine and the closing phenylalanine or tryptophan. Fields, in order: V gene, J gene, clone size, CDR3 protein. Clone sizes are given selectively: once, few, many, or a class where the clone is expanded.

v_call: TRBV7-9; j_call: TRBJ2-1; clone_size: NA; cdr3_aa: CASSPPSGTRGPNEQFF
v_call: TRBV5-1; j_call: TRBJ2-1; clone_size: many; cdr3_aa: CASSLVAGDNEQFF
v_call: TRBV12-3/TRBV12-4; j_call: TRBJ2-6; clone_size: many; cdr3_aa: CASSSQGGSGANVLTF
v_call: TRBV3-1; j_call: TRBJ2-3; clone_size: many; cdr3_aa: CASSQTSGRDTQYF
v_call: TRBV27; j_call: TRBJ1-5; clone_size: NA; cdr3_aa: CASSGGGDQPQHF
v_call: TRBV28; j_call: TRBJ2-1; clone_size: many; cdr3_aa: CASRAGTLVRYNEQFF
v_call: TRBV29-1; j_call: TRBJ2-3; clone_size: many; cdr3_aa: CSVLGTGGTDTQYF
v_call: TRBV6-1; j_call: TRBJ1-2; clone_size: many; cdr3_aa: CASSPQGRRDYGYTF
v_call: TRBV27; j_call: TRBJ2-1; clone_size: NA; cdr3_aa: CASSMGLIPTNEQFF
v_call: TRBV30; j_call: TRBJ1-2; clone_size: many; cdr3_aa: CAWAQGNYGYTF
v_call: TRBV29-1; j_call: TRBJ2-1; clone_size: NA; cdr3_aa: CSVDVTDYNEQSF
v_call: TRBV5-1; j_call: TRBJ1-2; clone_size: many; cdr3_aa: CASRAGGGGYTF
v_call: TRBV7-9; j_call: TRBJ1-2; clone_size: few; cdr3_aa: CASSVGGGMVDYGYTF
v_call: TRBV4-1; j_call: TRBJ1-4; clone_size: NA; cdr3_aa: CASSHLLRPGEVTNEKLFF
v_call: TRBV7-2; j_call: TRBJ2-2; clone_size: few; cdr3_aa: CASSSVYSGRRENTGELFF
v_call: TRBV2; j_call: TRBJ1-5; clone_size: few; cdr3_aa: CASSEGTGFQPQHF
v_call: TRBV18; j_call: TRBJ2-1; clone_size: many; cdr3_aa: CASSLGTSPYNEQFF
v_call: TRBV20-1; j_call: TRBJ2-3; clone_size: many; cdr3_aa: CSAREGGPKDTQYF
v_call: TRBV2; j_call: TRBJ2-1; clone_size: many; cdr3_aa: CASNTRGTSGNEQFF
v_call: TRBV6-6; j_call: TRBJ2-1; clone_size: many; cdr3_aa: CASSYLLLAGGSSYNEQFF
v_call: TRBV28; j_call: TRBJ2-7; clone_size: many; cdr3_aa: CASSFRLAAYEQYF
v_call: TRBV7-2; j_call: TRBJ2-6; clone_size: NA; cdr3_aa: CASSLGQNSGANVLAF
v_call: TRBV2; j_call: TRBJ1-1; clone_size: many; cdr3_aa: CASSTGGRTEAFF
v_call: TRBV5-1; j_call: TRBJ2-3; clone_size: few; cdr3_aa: CASSFGQGVSTDTQYF